One and the same sample provided the 21 T cell receptor beta chains below, sequenced in a study of blood T cell repertoires in COVID-19. This table comes from immunoSEQ multiplex PCR, and its TCRdb copy is limited to in-frame clones, with some not included. The sample carries about 190,000 clones, approximately 84% recorded once. Specimen: PBMCs or T cells enriched from blood (not recorded which). Receptors were obtained from a woman aged 25-40 years who had recovered from COVID-19.

The rearrangement joins TRBV14 to TRBJ1-6, with D possibly matching TRBD1 (5 bases). Germline V gene lookup returns CDR1 SGHDN and CDR2 FVKESK. This CDR3 region has 17 residues. V gave up 0 bases and J gave up 7 bases, with 16 bases separating them. The chain's CDR3 is CASSQDKARQRNSPLHF. Written as DNA, the CDR3 is TGTGCCAGCAGCCAAGATAAAGCCCGACAGAGGAATTCACCCCTCCACTTT.

V is TRBV9 and J is TRBJ1-2; unclear D gene. The CDR3 runs 11 residues. Germline CDR1 is SGDLS and CDR2 is YYNGEE. The V and J ends lost 3 bases and 7 bases respectively, with 7 bases between them. The CDR3 nucleotides read TGTGCCAGCAGCGGAGAGGGTGGCTACACCTTC. As protein: CASSGEGGYTF.

V is TRBV27 and J is TRBJ1-5; 8 bases align to TRBD1. J gave up 3 bases and V 4 bases, and 2 bases lay outside the gene matches. The V gene's germline CDR1 is MNHEY and CDR2 SMNVEV (reference sequence). CDR3 size: 14 residues. The CDR3 nucleotides read TGTGCCAGCAGTTGGACAGGGAACAATCAGCCCCAGCATTTT. Amino acids: CASSWTGNNQPQHF.

The genes are TRBV24-1 and TRBJ2-3, with D tentatively TRBD2 (6 bases). The V and J ends lost 12 bases and 0 bases respectively, with 15 bases between them. The CDR3 has 14 residues. Germline CDR1 reads KGHDR; CDR2 reads SFDVKD. CDR3 amino acids: CASGDLGSTDTQYF. CDR3 DNA: TGTGCCTCGGGGGATCTGGGGAGCACAGATACGCAGTATTTT.

This rearrangement joins TRBV27 to TRBJ1-6; D gene unclear. The CDR3 sequence is 15 residues long. In germline, CDR1 is MNHEY, CDR2 SMNVEV (reference sequence). Trimming stripped 4 bases from V and 4 bases from J, with 11 bases between. The chain's CDR3 is CASSSVPIYNSPLHF. CDR3 bases: TGTGCCAGCAGTTCGGTCCCTATATATAATTCACCCCTCCACTTT.

The chain joins TRBV19 to TRBJ1-6; D possibly corresponds to TRBD1 (5 bases). V was cut by 1 base and J by 7 bases, with 11 bases left in between. The CDR3 consists of 15 residues. The germline CDR1 and CDR2 sequences are LNHDA and SQIVND (reference sequence). The DNA of the CDR3 is TGTGCCAGTAGTATAGTCCCGGGGGGAAATTCACCCCTCCACTTT. It yields the protein CASSIVPGGNSPLHF.

The V and J genes are TRBV6-1 and TRBJ2-7, with 7 bases lining up with TRBD2. With 3 bases clipped from V and 3 bases from J, the junction kept 17 bases outside the gene matches. This CDR3 spans 18 amino acids. Germline V gene data show CDR1 as MNHNS and CDR2 as SASEGT. The CDR3 spells CASSERRLAVRVNYEQYF. The CDR3 coding sequence is TGTGCCAGCAGTGAGAGAAGGCTAGCGGTCCGCGTGAACTACGAGCAGTACTTC.

V is TRBV30 and J is TRBJ2-1; 8 bases agree with TRBD2. CDR1 and CDR2 (germline): GTSNPN, SVGIG (reference sequence). The CDR3 is made up of 14 amino acids. After removal of 3 bases from V and 4 bases from J, the junction contained 5 bases not matched to a gene. The CDR3 reads CAWRGAGAYNEQFF. CDR3 nucleotide sequence: TGTGCCTGGAGGGGAGCGGGAGCTTACAATGAGCAGTTCTTC.

V is TRBV25-1 and J is TRBJ2-5; the D gene is possibly TRBD2 (5 bases). Germline V CDR1 and CDR2: MGHDK, SYGVNS. The V gene lost 7 bases and the J gene lost 0 bases, with 18 bases spanning the gap. The length of the CDR3 is 16 residues. The DNA for the CDR3 is TGTGCCAGCACCAAAATGCCTCGGACTTACCAAGAGACCCAGTACTTC. The encoded protein is CASTKMPRTYQETQYF. Supplemented by reference TRBV25-1 and TRBJ2-5, the full variable domain reads EADIYQTPRYLVIGTGKKITLECSQTMGHDKMYWYQQDPGMELHLIHYSYGVNSTEKGDLSSESTVSRIRTEHFPLTLESARPSHTSQYLCASTKMPRTYQETQYFGPGTRLLVL.

The chain combines TRBV28 with TRBJ2-2; 7 positions agree with TRBD2. Germline V lookup: CDR1 MDHEN, CDR2 SYDVKM. V dropped 6 bases and J dropped 5; count of bases not matched to a gene: 9. The CDR3 has 15 residues. The CDR3 here is CASSYLRGGTGELFF. DNA of the CDR3: TGTGCCAGCAGCTATCTCCGGGGAGGGACCGGGGAGCTGTTTTTT.

The rearrangement joins TRBV7-6 to TRBJ2-1; 12 bases line up with TRBD1. Per germline, CDR1 SGHVS and CDR2 FNYEAQ. Germline trimming cut 1 base from V and 9 bases from J; bases unmatched to any gene: 10. CDR3 length: 17 residues. The DNA for the CDR3 is TGTGCCAGCAGCTTAGTAGGTCCGGGACAGGGGGCAACTGAGCAGTTCTTC. Encoded protein: CASSLVGPGQGATEQFF.

The CDR3 nucleotides are TGTGCCAGCATCCCCGCGCAGGGCGGTTACCAAGAGACCCAGTACTTC. Translating it yields CASIPAQGGYQETQYF. The chain joins TRBV28 to TRBJ2-5, with D possibly TRBD1 on 5 matching bases. Between the trimmed V and J ends, which lost 7 bases and 0 bases, there was a span of 18 bases. Germline V gene data show CDR1 as MDHEN and CDR2 as SYDVKM. The length of the CDR3 is 16 residues.

CDR3 in DNA: TGTGCCTGGACACAGGGTAACTACTACGAGCAGTACTTC. Translation: CAWTQGNYYEQYF. V and J are TRBV30 and TRBJ2-7; maybe TRBD1 (6 bases). There are 13 residues in the CDR3. Trimming left V 4 bases short and J 3 bases short, with 13 bases between. CDR1 is GTSNPN and CDR2 is SVGIG in the germline V gene (reference sequence).

CDR3 amino acids: CSVAGTGSEPQHF. The CDR3 nucleotides read TGCAGCGTCGCTGGGACAGGGAGCGAACCCCAGCATTTT. This chain links TRBV29-1 with TRBJ1-5; 9 bases align to TRBD1. This CDR3 is 13 amino acids long. The V and J ends lost 6 bases and 10 bases, in that order; junction bases with no gene match: 10. Germline assignment: CDR1 SQVTM and CDR2 ANQGSEA. The complete variable domain, with remaining parts taken from reference TRBV29-1 and TRBJ1-5, reads SAVISQKPSRDICQRGTSLTIQCQVDSQVTMMFWYRQQPGQSLTLIATANQGSEATYESGFVIDKFPISRPNLTFSTLTVSNMSPEDSSIYLCSVAGTGSEPQHFGDGTRLSIL.

The chain is built from TRBV27 and TRBJ1-1; TRBD1 matches at 9 bases. V lost 6 bases, J lost 5 bases, and 7 bases stayed unmatched. Germline CDR1 MNHEY, CDR2 SMNVEV (reference sequence). The CDR3 has 14 residues. CDR3 coding DNA: TGTGCCAGCAGCCTCGACAGGGGGGAGACTGAAGCTTTCTTT. The encoded protein is CASSLDRGETEAFF.

The sample holds one count of this clone. The genes are TRBV6-1 and TRBJ2-7; possibly TRBD2 for D (5 bases). The V end lost 1 base, the J end lost 6 bases, and 16 bases lay between the germline ends. Germline CDR1 is MNHNS and CDR2 is SASEGT. This CDR3 comprises 15 residues. The DNA for the CDR3 is TGTGCCAGCAGTGAAGGTTCGGCTAGCCGGAGCGAGCAGTACTTC. It is translated as CASSEGSASRSEQYF.

With respect to this clone: Other DNA sequences within the sample encode an identical CDR3. V usage is TRBV3-1 (or the pseudogene TRBV3-2) and J usage is TRBJ2-3, with D tentatively TRBD1 (5 bases). Germline V lookup: CDR1 LGHDT, CDR2 YNNKEL (reference sequence). Trimming cost V 3 bases and J 1 base, with 8 bases left between them. The CDR3 length is 14 residues. CDR3 bases: TGTGCCAGCAGCCAGGGGCTACGCACAGATACGCAGTATTTT. Protein product: CASSQGLRTDTQYF.

This chain uses TRBV18 with TRBJ2-1; 11 bases line up with TRBD2. The CDR3 has 15 amino acids. Germline CDR1 KGHSH, CDR2 LQKENI. Trimming took 6 bases from V and 6 from J; bases not matched to a gene: 7. The CDR3 is CASSLLAGESNEQFF. CDR3 in DNA: TGTGCCAGCTCCCTACTAGCGGGGGAAAGCAATGAGCAGTTCTTC.

The chain combines TRBV5-1 with TRBJ1-2; D is uncertain. CDR1 SGHRS and CDR2 YFSETQ come from the germline V gene. V lost 6 bases to trimming and J lost 4 bases, with 10 bases between them. CDR3 length: 12 amino acids. The chain's CDR3 is CASTPGSYGYTF. DNA of the CDR3: TGCGCCAGCACCCCAGGATCCTATGGCTACACCTTC.

This clone showed up just once. The chain employs TRBV19 and TRBJ2-7; D may be TRBD1 (6 bases). Trimming stripped 6 bases from V and 2 bases from J, with 8 bases between. Looked up from germline, CDR1 is LNHDA and CDR2 is SQIVND (reference sequence). The CDR3 has 12 residues. The CDR3 loop reads CASRDRTYEQYF. The CDR3 DNA sequence: TGTGCCAGTAGGGACAGAACCTACGAGCAGTACTTC.

The chain couples TRBV19 to TRBJ1-2, with 8 positions matching TRBD1. Trimming took 3 bases from V and 4 from J; bases not matched to a gene: 10. The CDR3 loop spans 16 amino acids. The germline V gene encodes CDR1 LNHDA and CDR2 SQIVND (reference sequence). CDR3: CASSIQDRGGSYGYTF. The CDR3, as DNA: TGTGCCAGTAGTATCCAAGACAGGGGAGGCTCCTATGGCTACACCTTC.